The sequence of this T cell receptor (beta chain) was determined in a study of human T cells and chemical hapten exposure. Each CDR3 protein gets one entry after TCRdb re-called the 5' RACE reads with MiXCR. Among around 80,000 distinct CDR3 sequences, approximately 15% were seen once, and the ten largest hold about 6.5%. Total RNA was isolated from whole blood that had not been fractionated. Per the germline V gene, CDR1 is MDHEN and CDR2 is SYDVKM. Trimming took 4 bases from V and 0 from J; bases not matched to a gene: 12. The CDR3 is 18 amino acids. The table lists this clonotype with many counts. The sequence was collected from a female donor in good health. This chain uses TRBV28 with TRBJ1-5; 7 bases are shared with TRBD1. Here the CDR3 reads CASSSWTGWGISNQPQHF. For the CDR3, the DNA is TGTGCCAGCAGTTCTTGGACAGGCTGGGGTATTAGCAATCAGCCCCAGCATTTT.